This T cell receptor beta chain was obtained from a study of T cell repertoires in cytomegalovirus infection. This clonotype was picked up a small number of times. MiXCR, applied by TCRdb to the reads, yields one record per CDR3 protein. The repertoire has more than 650,000 distinct CDR3 sequences, 35% to 45% of them found once; the top ten carry 2.8%. CDR3 length equals 15 residues. From germline, CDR1 is MRHNA and CDR2 SNTAGT. Trimming took 4 bases from V and 9 from J; bases not matched to a gene: 8. This chain links TRBV6-4 with TRBJ2-1; 11 bases map to TRBD2. This TCR derives from a human donor in good health (CMV status not recorded). Some clones in this sample may be carry-over from other donors' samples. Sequenced input: PBMCs. CDR3 region: CASSVISGRASEQFF. The CDR3 coding sequence is TGTGCCAGCAGTGTGATTAGCGGGAGGGCCAGTGAGCAGTTCTTC.